The rows below give T cell receptor beta chains drawn from one sample of a study of blood T cells in healthy people across ages. TCRdb reanalysed the 5' RACE reads using MiXCR and keeps one entry per CDR3 protein. The table includes almost 800,000 distinct CDR3 sequences, 55% to 75% detected once. The specimen was blood. The source is a man under 40 in good health. Both conserved end residues are part of each CDR3. The D gene is left open where the match is weak. The size entry is marked missing in some rows and otherwise reads once, few, many or a size class.

D gene: TRBD2
clone size: once
J gene: TRBJ2-5
V gene: TRBV7-2
CDR3 protein: CASSPTSDQETQYF
CDR3 DNA: TGTGCCAGCAGCCCAACTAGCGACCAAGAGACCCAGTACTTC

D gene: -
clone size: -
J gene: TRBJ2-7
V gene: TRBV6-5
CDR3 protein: CASSYRSGQGNDFTYEQYF
CDR3 DNA: TGTGCCAGCAGTTACAGGTCGGGTCAGGGTAATGACTTCACCTACGAGCAGTACTTC

D gene: TRBD1
clone size: few
J gene: TRBJ2-7
V gene: TRBV7-9
CDR3 protein: CASSLGTGFGEQYF
CDR3 DNA: TGTGCCAGCAGTCTTGGGACAGGGTTCGGCGAGCAGTACTTC

D gene: TRBD2
clone size: few
J gene: TRBJ2-4
V gene: TRBV20-1
CDR3 protein: CSARLAAGNIQYF
CDR3 DNA: TGCAGTGCCAGACTAGCGGCAGGGAACATTCAGTACTTC

D gene: -
clone size: -
J gene: TRBJ2-3
V gene: TRBV28
CDR3 protein: CASSLDLATEDTQYF
CDR3 DNA: TGTGCCAGCAGCCTGGACTTGGCCACGGAGGATACGCAGTATTTT

D gene: TRBD1
clone size: -
J gene: TRBJ2-5
V gene: TRBV5-1
CDR3 protein: CASSLGGTGFDEQYF
CDR3 DNA: TGCGCCAGCAGCTTGGGTGGGACAGGGTTCGATGAGCAGTACTTC

D gene: TRBD1
clone size: -
J gene: TRBJ2-3
V gene: TRBV13
CDR3 protein: CANLGQGWDTQYF
CDR3 DNA: TGTGCCAACTTGGGACAGGGGTGGGATACGCAGTATTTT

D gene: -
clone size: -
J gene: TRBJ2-6
V gene: TRBV6-5
CDR3 protein: CASSYRRLSSGANVLTF
CDR3 DNA: TGTGCCAGCAGTTACAGGCGGCTAAGCTCTGGGGCCAACGTCCTGACTTTC

D gene: TRBD1
clone size: -
J gene: TRBJ2-1
V gene: TRBV6-6
CDR3 protein: CASTSPTGGNEQFF
CDR3 DNA: TGTGCCAGCACCTCGCCGACAGGGGGCAATGAGCAGTTCTTC

D gene: -
clone size: -
J gene: TRBJ2-5
V gene: TRBV18
CDR3 protein: CASSAGSRQETQYF
CDR3 DNA: TGTGCCAGCTCCGCGGGGAGCAGACAAGAGACCCAGTACTTC

D gene: TRBD2
clone size: -
J gene: TRBJ2-7
V gene: TRBV29-1
CDR3 protein: CSVSYPGGLGNEQYF
CDR3 DNA: TGCAGCGTTTCATACCCGGGGGGGCTCGGCAATGAGCAGTACTTC

D gene: TRBD2
clone size: -
J gene: TRBJ2-7
V gene: TRBV5-1
CDR3 protein: CASSFTSASNEQYF
CDR3 DNA: TGCGCCAGCAGCTTTACTAGCGCCAGCAATGAGCAGTACTTC

D gene: -
clone size: -
J gene: TRBJ2-7
V gene: TRBV4-3
CDR3 protein: CASSQEWDVLYEQYF
CDR3 DNA: TGCGCCAGCAGCCAAGAGTGGGACGTTTTATACGAGCAGTACTTC

D gene: TRBD2
clone size: few
J gene: TRBJ2-3
V gene: TRBV20-1
CDR3 protein: CSAREPSSGGARYTQYF
CDR3 DNA: TGCAGTGCTCGGGAGCCAAGTAGCGGGGGGGCCCGATATACGCAGTATTTT

D gene: TRBD2
clone size: -
J gene: TRBJ2-1
V gene: TRBV28
CDR3 protein: CASSLRGTSGWQFF
CDR3 DNA: TGTGCCAGCAGTTTACGTGGGACTAGCGGATGGCAGTTCTTC

D gene: -
clone size: -
J gene: TRBJ2-6
V gene: TRBV3-1
CDR3 protein: CAGSVQGFTTGANVLTF
CDR3 DNA: TGTGCCGGCAGCGTACAGGGTTTTACTACTGGGGCCAACGTCCTGACTTTC

D gene: TRBD2
clone size: few
J gene: TRBJ2-1
V gene: TRBV5-1
CDR3 protein: CASSLYSGSNEQFF
CDR3 DNA: TGCGCCAGCAGCCTCTATAGCGGGAGTAATGAGCAGTTCTTC

D gene: -
clone size: -
J gene: TRBJ2-3
V gene: TRBV5-1
CDR3 protein: CASSFGERDTQYF
CDR3 DNA: TGCGCCAGCAGCTTCGGAGAGCGCGATACGCAGTATTTT

D gene: -
clone size: -
J gene: TRBJ2-5
V gene: TRBV2
CDR3 protein: CASRRTLVWGTETQYF
CDR3 DNA: TGTGCCAGCAGACGGACTCTAGTCTGGGGTACGGAGACCCAGTACTTC

D gene: -
clone size: -
J gene: TRBJ2-3
V gene: TRBV9
CDR3 protein: CASSSSVGPDTQYF
CDR3 DNA: TGTGCCAGCAGCTCATCCGTGGGCCCAGATACGCAGTATTTT

D gene: -
clone size: few
J gene: TRBJ2-5
V gene: TRBV6-6
CDR3 protein: CASSPLRAEAQYF
CDR3 DNA: TGTGCCAGCAGTCCCCTACGCGCGGAGGCCCAGTACTTC

D gene: TRBD1
clone size: -
J gene: TRBJ2-3
V gene: TRBV6-4
CDR3 protein: CASSASGQGTDTQYF
CDR3 DNA: TGTGCCAGCAGTGCCTCAGGACAGGGCACAGATACGCAGTATTTT

D gene: -
clone size: -
J gene: TRBJ1-6
V gene: TRBV25-1
CDR3 protein: CASRGSSGWNNSPLHF
CDR3 DNA: TGTGCCAGCAGGGGGTCGTCGGGGTGGAATAATTCACCCCTCCACTTT

D gene: TRBD1
clone size: -
J gene: TRBJ2-2
V gene: TRBV6-2/TRBV6-3
CDR3 protein: CASSRAGGTGELFF
CDR3 DNA: TGTGCCAGCAGCCGGGCAGGGGGAACCGGGGAGCTGTTTTTT

D gene: TRBD2
clone size: -
J gene: TRBJ2-1
V gene: TRBV11-2
CDR3 protein: CASRSLLSGRFGNEQFF
CDR3 DNA: TGTGCCAGCAGGTCCCTCCTTAGCGGGAGGTTTGGTAATGAGCAGTTCTTC

D gene: TRBD2
clone size: once
J gene: TRBJ2-1
V gene: TRBV20-1
CDR3 protein: CSAPRGGRPGNEQFF
CDR3 DNA: TGCAGTGCCCCCAGGGGCGGGAGGCCGGGGAATGAGCAGTTCTTC

D gene: -
clone size: -
J gene: TRBJ2-7
V gene: TRBV4-3
CDR3 protein: CASSQGPWDYEQYF
CDR3 DNA: TGCGCCAGCAGCCAAGGGCCTTGGGACTACGAGCAGTACTTC

D gene: -
clone size: few
J gene: TRBJ1-2
V gene: TRBV9
CDR3 protein: CASSERVRGYTF
CDR3 DNA: TGTGCCAGCAGCGAGCGGGTACGTGGCTACACCTTC

D gene: -
clone size: few
J gene: TRBJ2-6
V gene: TRBV6-6
CDR3 protein: CASLAWANVLTF
CDR3 DNA: TGTGCCAGCCTCGCGTGGGCCAACGTCCTGACTTTC

D gene: TRBD1
clone size: few
J gene: TRBJ2-7
V gene: TRBV29-1
CDR3 protein: CSAAGTGAYEQYF
CDR3 DNA: TGCAGCGCCGCCGGGACAGGAGCCTACGAGCAGTACTTC

D gene: -
clone size: -
J gene: TRBJ2-5
V gene: TRBV20-1
CDR3 protein: CSARVGGAEETQYF
CDR3 DNA: TGCAGTGCTAGAGTAGGAGGGGCCGAGGAGACCCAGTACTTC

D gene: -
clone size: -
J gene: TRBJ1-2
V gene: TRBV14
CDR3 protein: CASSQSRWGYTF
CDR3 DNA: TGTGCCAGCAGCCAGAGTCGCTGGGGCTACACCTTC

D gene: -
clone size: -
J gene: TRBJ2-7
V gene: TRBV20-1
CDR3 protein: CSARGPGAAFYEQYF
CDR3 DNA: TGCAGTGCTAGAGGTCCTGGGGCGGCCTTCTACGAGCAGTACTTC

D gene: -
clone size: many
J gene: TRBJ2-7
V gene: TRBV20-1
CDR3 protein: CSARQRVLTSYEQYF
CDR3 DNA: TGCAGTGCTAGACAGCGGGTCCTTACATCCTACGAGCAGTACTTC

D gene: TRBD2
clone size: -
J gene: TRBJ2-5
V gene: TRBV7-2
CDR3 protein: CASSSSGMIQETQYF
CDR3 DNA: TGTGCCAGCAGCTCCAGCGGGATGATTCAAGAGACCCAGTACTTC

D gene: TRBD2
clone size: -
J gene: TRBJ2-3
V gene: TRBV7-2
CDR3 protein: CASSLTSGDFDTQYF
CDR3 DNA: TGTGCCAGCAGCTTAACTAGCGGGGATTTTGATACGCAGTATTTT

D gene: TRBD1
clone size: -
J gene: TRBJ1-4
V gene: TRBV20-1
CDR3 protein: CSAKGTGVEKLFF
CDR3 DNA: TGCAGTGCCAAAGGGACAGGGGTTGAAAAACTGTTTTTT

D gene: -
clone size: -
J gene: TRBJ2-2
V gene: TRBV5-1
CDR3 protein: CASSLRTENTGELFF
CDR3 DNA: TGCGCCAGCAGCTTGCGGACAGAAAACACCGGGGAGCTGTTTTTT

D gene: -
clone size: -
J gene: TRBJ1-1
V gene: TRBV5-1
CDR3 protein: CASSSTPGHRQNTEAFF
CDR3 DNA: TGCGCCAGCAGCTCGACACCGGGACATAGGCAGAACACTGAAGCTTTCTTT

D gene: -
clone size: -
J gene: TRBJ2-6
V gene: TRBV30
CDR3 protein: CAWIKPGSGANVLTF
CDR3 DNA: TGTGCCTGGATAAAACCAGGGTCTGGGGCCAACGTCCTGACTTTC

D gene: -
clone size: few
J gene: TRBJ1-2
V gene: TRBV12-3/TRBV12-4
CDR3 protein: CASSLFRGAPYGYTF
CDR3 DNA: TGTGCCAGCAGTTTATTTAGGGGGGCCCCCTATGGCTACACCTTC

D gene: -
clone size: few
J gene: TRBJ2-5
V gene: TRBV5-1
CDR3 protein: CASGIRDVKETQYF
CDR3 DNA: TGCGCCAGCGGGATCCGGGACGTTAAAGAGACCCAGTACTTC

D gene: -
clone size: -
J gene: TRBJ2-5
V gene: TRBV20-1
CDR3 protein: CSASRGTSGETQYF
CDR3 DNA: TGCAGTGCTAGCAGAGGGACCTCCGGCGAGACCCAGTACTTC

D gene: -
clone size: many
J gene: TRBJ2-7
V gene: TRBV7-9
CDR3 protein: CASSPEVSYEQYF
CDR3 DNA: TGTGCCAGCAGCCCAGAAGTATCCTACGAGCAGTACTTC

D gene: -
clone size: many
J gene: TRBJ1-1
V gene: TRBV7-2
CDR3 protein: CASSLARGNTEAFF
CDR3 DNA: TGTGCCAGCAGCTTAGCTCGGGGGAACACTGAAGCTTTCTTT

D gene: -
clone size: -
J gene: TRBJ2-1
V gene: TRBV20-1
CDR3 protein: CSERRYNEQFF
CDR3 DNA: TGCAGTGAAAGACGGTACAATGAGCAGTTCTTC

D gene: -
clone size: -
J gene: TRBJ2-3
V gene: TRBV20-1
CDR3 protein: CSARSLRSSTDTQYF
CDR3 DNA: TGCAGTGCTAGAAGCCTTAGATCCAGTACAGATACGCAGTATTTT